The entry below gives a single T cell receptor (beta chain) sequence along with its context. Its antigen is as yet unknown. V lost 1 base to trimming and J lost 1 base, with 8 bases between them. The germline V gene has CDR1 SGHVS and CDR2 FQNEAQ. This CDR3 is 14 amino acids long. This entry belongs to a study of cytomegalovirus exposure and HLA in healthy donors. Across the whole study: Among the 400 or so donors who were genotyped, about 80% fell in the genetic ancestry cluster that is associated with self-reported Caucasian donors. Study outcomes and limitations: The study carried out a later analysis of TCR beta sequences. It associated some 17,000 of them with specific HLA alleles at a false discovery rate of 0.05. Some 150 TCR beta chains were listed as cytomegalovirus-associated.

The study ran its PCR with 60 Vbeta and 13 Jbeta primers. The repertoire was sequenced with immunoSEQ multiplex PCR; TCRdb's copy has only in-frame clones and lacks some. The data show about 270,000 clones, about 75% seen once. The clonotype comes from a female donor in good health and CMV-seronegative. Sequencing was performed on PBMCs. This chain uses TRBV7-8 with TRBJ2-7, with D possibly matching TRBD2 (5 bases). Here the CDR3 reads CASSLEGGSYEQYF. Here the CDR3 DNA reads TGTGCCAGCAGCTTAGAAGGCGGGTCCTACGAGCAGTACTTC.